The rows below give T cell receptor beta chains drawn from one sample of a study of spatial heterogeneity in lung cancer. One entry per CDR3 protein, called by TCRdb with MiXCR from the 5' RACE reads. The sample carries tens of thousands of distinct CDR3 sequences, around 7% recorded once. The sample was PBMCs, taken at surgery. These receptors came from a female donor with early-stage non-small cell lung cancer. CDR3s leave out the opening cysteine and the closing phenylalanine or tryptophan. The D gene is left open where the match is weak.

TRBJ2-5 | TRBV27 | TRBD2 | ASSLAGGSKKTQY
TRBJ2-2 | TRBV2 | TRBD1 | ASSNRQGMGTGELF
TRBJ1-4 | TRBV12-3/TRBV12-4 | . | ASSFSQGEKLF
TRBJ2-3 | TRBV9 | TRBD2 | ASSVAGLAGGPGTDTQY
TRBJ1-1 | TRBV10-3 | . | AISENTEAF
TRBJ1-1 | TRBV3-1 | . | ASSQDRNTNTEAF
TRBJ2-5 | TRBV6-2/TRBV6-3 | . | ASSYGDWAQETQY
TRBJ1-1 | TRBV5-1 | TRBD1 | ASSFTGVTEAF
TRBJ2-6 | TRBV6-5 | . | ASTSTGSGANVLT
TRBJ2-7 | TRBV7-2 | TRBD1 | ASSLDRVSEQY
TRBJ1-2 | TRBV20-1 | . | SALDISNYGYT
TRBJ2-2 | TRBV7-7 | TRBD1 | ASRYRQGTGELF
TRBJ2-5 | TRBV10-3 | . | AISESGEQETQY
TRBJ2-7 | TRBV24-1 | . | ATSDAAGANYEQY
TRBJ2-2 | TRBV7-2 | . | ASSPVNTGELF
TRBJ2-5 | TRBV3-1 | TRBD2 | ASSPRGSGGSGSTQY
TRBJ2-2 | TRBV25-1 | . | ASSEYIGTGSGNTGELF
TRBJ1-1 | TRBV7-9 | . | ASSFAPAEAF
TRBJ2-5 | TRBV6-5 | . | ASRAGTPPETQY
TRBJ1-5 | TRBV25-1 | . | ASSDRGYQPQH
TRBJ1-1 | TRBV30 | . | AWKSGTQNTEAF
TRBJ1-2 | TRBV4-1 | . | ASSQGTRGANYGYT
TRBJ2-1 | TRBV18 | . | ASSPQGSSYNEQF
TRBJ1-2 | TRBV7-9 | TRBD1 | ASSLEQGVNYGYT
TRBJ1-6 | TRBV7-6 | . | ASSPPGH
TRBJ2-1 | TRBV5-4 | TRBD2 | ASSLERGGSYNEQF